The clone carrying this T cell receptor beta chain appeared a few times. The antigen remains unidentified. The data originate from a study of T cell responses to AZD1222 COVID-19 vaccine. Whole-study results and caveats: Spike was spanned by vaccine-associated CD4 TCRs, which were dominant at 160-218 and 743-854. Baseline serology detected seropositivity in only 6 or 7 AZD1222 recipients.

TCRdb keeps only in-frame clones here, not all; method: immunoSEQ multiplex PCR. The sample carries some 74,000 clones, around 80% recorded once. The CDR3 spans 12 residues. The germline V and J ends were trimmed by 5 bases and 4 bases, with 8 bases remaining between them. The germline V gene has CDR1 SEHNR and CDR2 FQNEAQ (reference sequence). This sequence was found in an adult in good health. Sequenced here: peripheral blood, sampled on day 0 of AZD1222 vaccination. The chain combines TRBV7-9 with TRBJ2-5, with D perhaps TRBD2 (6 bases). The CDR3 protein is CASSQEGETQYF. In DNA form, the CDR3 reads TGTGCCAGCAGCCAGGAGGGAGAGACCCAGTACTTC.